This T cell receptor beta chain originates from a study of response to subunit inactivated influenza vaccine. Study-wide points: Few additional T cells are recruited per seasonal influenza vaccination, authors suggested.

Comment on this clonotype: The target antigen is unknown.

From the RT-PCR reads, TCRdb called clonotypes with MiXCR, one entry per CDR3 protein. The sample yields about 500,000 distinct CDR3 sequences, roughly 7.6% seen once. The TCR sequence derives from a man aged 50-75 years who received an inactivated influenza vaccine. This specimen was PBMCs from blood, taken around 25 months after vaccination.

The CDR3 DNA sequence: TGCGCCAGCAGCTTGGGGTTTCGGTCGTCCCCTTCCGGGGAGCTGTTTTTT. Translating it yields CASSLGFRSSPSGELFF. The rearrangement uses TRBV5-1 and TRBJ2-2; D gene unclear. Germline V gene lookup returns CDR1 SGHRS and CDR2 YFSETQ. CDR3 size: 17 residues. V lost 0 bases and J lost 6, with 18 bases in between.